A single sample gave rise to the 30 T cell receptor beta chains below, sequenced in a study of blood T cell repertoires in COVID-19. Measured with immunoSEQ multiplex PCR; TCRdb has only the in-frame clones, and not every one. The sample contains about 50,000 clones, about 83% of which appear only once. Sequencing used peripheral blood. Source of these receptors: a woman older than 75 with acute or convalescent COVID-19.

This chain uses TRBV9 with TRBJ2-3, with 8 bases aligning to TRBD1. In germline, CDR1 is SGDLS, CDR2 YYNGEE. The CDR3 consists of 16 residues. J lost 1 base, V lost 0 bases, and 4 bases had no gene match. The CDR3 DNA follows: TGTGCCAGCAGCGTAGGGACAGGGAGCCGCACAGATACGCAGTATTTT. This translates into CASSVGTGSRTDTQYF.

This chain connects TRBV3-1 (or the pseudogene TRBV3-2) to TRBJ2-2, with TRBD2 identical over 8 bases. CDR3 length equals 16 residues. Germline V CDR1 and CDR2: LGHDT, YNNKEL (reference sequence). J was trimmed by 6 bases and V by 6 bases; bases with no gene match: 12. The CDR3 DNA sequence: TGTGCCAGCAGTGAGGGTGCGGGGGGCCCCGCCGGGGAGCTGTTTTTT. Its translation is CASSEGAGGPAGELFF.

The chain is built from TRBV7-9 and TRBJ2-1, with 12 bases that match TRBD2. With V trimmed by 3 bases and J by 6 bases, 6 bases remained unmatched. The CDR3 consists of 16 residues. The germline CDR1 and CDR2 sequences are SEHNR and FQNEAQ (reference sequence). CDR3 protein: CASSFLGLAGINEQFF. The CDR3, as DNA: TGTGCCAGCAGCTTCCTTGGACTAGCGGGGATCAATGAGCAGTTCTTC.

The chain recombines TRBV5-1 with TRBJ2-5; D perhaps matches TRBD1 (6 bases). V lost 4 bases to trimming and J lost 0 bases, with 10 bases between them. This CDR3 region has 14 residues. Looked up from germline, CDR1 is SGHRS and CDR2 is YFSETQ. This chain's CDR3 is CASSQTGYQETQYF. CDR3 nucleotides: TGCGCCAGCAGCCAGACAGGCTACCAAGAGACCCAGTACTTC. Filled out from reference TRBV5-1 and TRBJ2-5, the complete variable domain reads KAGVTQTPRYLIKTRGQQVTLSCSPISGHRSVSWYQQTPGQGLQFLFEYFSETQRNKGNFPGRFSGRQFSNSRSEMNVSTLELGDSALYLCASSQTGYQETQYFGPGTRLLVL.

This clone came up once. The CDR3 nucleotides are TGTGCCAGCACGTATAACAGGGGGAGCTCCTATAATTCACCCCTCCACTTT. Amino acids: CASTYNRGSSYNSPLHF. The V call is TRBV2, the J call TRBJ1-6; 8 bases fit TRBD1. Germline values: CDR1 SNHLY, CDR2 FYNNEI. Trimming at V came to 7 bases and at J to 0 bases, leaving 8 bases not matched to a gene. This CDR3 contains 17 residues.

The V and J genes are TRBV24-1 and TRBJ1-2; D gene unclear. This CDR3 has 13 residues. V was shortened by 4 bases and J by 0 bases, with 5 bases between the two germline ends. The germline gives CDR1 KGHDR, CDR2 SFDVKD. For the CDR3, the DNA is TGTGCCACCAGTGAGGCAGCTAACTATGGCTACACCTTC. Amino acids: CATSEAANYGYTF.

The rearrangement links TRBV2 to TRBJ1-2; D is uncertain. Trimming stripped 9 bases from V and 4 bases from J, with 9 bases between. Germline values: CDR1 SNHLY, CDR2 FYNNEI. The CDR3 is made up of 11 amino acids. The DNA for the CDR3 is TGTGCCAGTACTCGGGGCTATGGCTACACCTTC. Translated: CASTRGYGYTF.

V is TRBV11-2 and J is TRBJ2-2, with TRBD2 matching over 7 bases. CDR1 is SGHAT and CDR2 is FQNNGV in the germline V gene. The trim removed 0 bases at V and 7 bases at J, leaving 5 bases unmatched. The CDR3 length is 15 residues. The CDR3 DNA sequence: TGTGCCAGCAGCTTAGACCCCGGGGGGTACGGGGAGCTGTTTTTT. Its protein is CASSLDPGGYGELFF.

The chain couples TRBV5-4 to TRBJ1-3; 9 nucleotides align to TRBD1. J lost 0 bases, V lost 6 bases, and 4 bases had no gene match. From germline, CDR1 is SGHNT and CDR2 YYREEE (reference sequence). The CDR3 spans 15 residues. The CDR3 region has the DNA TGTGCCAGCAAGAAGACAGGGGGCTCTGGAAACACCATATATTTT. Protein: CASKKTGGSGNTIYF.

V gene TRBV6-2 or TRBV6-3 combines with J gene TRBJ1-2; possible D gene TRBD1, 5 bases. Germline loops: CDR1 MNHEY, CDR2 SVGEGT. The CDR3 totals 15 residues. The ends were cut back, 0 bases at V and 5 bases at J, with 13 bases in the middle. The CDR3 sequence is CASSYSTQDTYGYTF. CDR3 DNA sequence: TGTGCCAGCAGTTACTCGACACAGGACACGTATGGCTACACCTTC.

V usage is TRBV5-6 and J usage is TRBJ1-2; 7 bases agree with TRBD1. With 2 bases clipped from V and 4 bases from J, the junction kept 11 bases outside the gene matches. This CDR3 comprises 16 residues. Germline V CDR1 and CDR2: SGHDT, YYEEEE. The CDR3 bases are TGTGCCAGCAGCTTTGGGCGGACGACAGGGATCTATGGCTACACCTTC. It is translated as CASSFGRTTGIYGYTF.

Here the CDR3 DNA reads TGTGCCAGCAGCCAAGCCCCTAGCGGGGGAGAAGAGACCCAGTACTTC. Encoded protein: CASSQAPSGGEETQYF. The chain is built from TRBV4-2 and TRBJ2-5; TRBD2 matches at 10 bases. This CDR3 spans 16 amino acids. With V trimmed by 1 base and J by 3 bases, 5 bases remained unmatched. The germline V gene has CDR1 LGHNA and CDR2 YNFKEQ.

The chain is built from TRBV6-5 and TRBJ1-6; 8 positions agree with TRBD1. Looked up from germline, CDR1 is MNHEY and CDR2 is SVGAGI. The CDR3 sequence is 14 residues long. With 7 bases clipped from V and 4 bases from J, the junction kept 3 bases outside the gene matches. As DNA, the CDR3 is TGTGCCAGCATAAGGACAGGGTATAATTCACCCCTCCACTTT. Amino acid sequence: CASIRTGYNSPLHF.

This clone came up a few times. The chain carries TRBV12-3 or TRBV12-4 and TRBJ1-5; D ambiguous. V was shortened by 2 bases and J by 4 bases, with 6 bases between the two germline ends. The CDR3 consists of 13 residues. The CDR3 DNA reads TGTGCCAGCAGTTTAACAGATAATCAGCCCCAGCATTTT. Protein product: CASSLTDNQPQHF.

This rearrangement joins TRBV10-1 to TRBJ1-5; no clear D. The CDR3 length is 14 residues. V lost 3 bases, J lost 5 bases, and 11 bases lay in between. The germline V gene has CDR1 WNHNN and CDR2 SYGVQD (reference sequence). In nucleotides, the CDR3 is TGCGCCAGCAGTGACGGCGGTCTGGATCAGCCCCAGCATTTT. This gives the protein CASSDGGLDQPQHF.

The rearrangement joins TRBV2 to TRBJ2-7; no reliable D call. Germline V lookup: CDR1 SNHLY, CDR2 FYNNEI. V lost 5 bases and J 0 bases, leaving 5 bases between the germline ends. This CDR3 contains 12 residues. The CDR3 is CASSISSYEQYF. In DNA form, the CDR3 reads TGTGCCAGCAGTATTAGCTCCTACGAGCAGTACTTC.

This rearrangement joins TRBV5-8 to TRBJ1-2; 8 bases are shared with TRBD1. This CDR3 has 15 amino acids. V trimming: 1 base; J trimming: 5 bases; junction bases outside the gene matches: 7. The V gene's germline CDR1 is SGHTS and CDR2 YDEGEE. The CDR3 DNA sequence: TGTGCCAGCAGCTTGCGGACAGGGCTAATTTATGGCTACACCTTC. Encoded protein: CASSLRTGLIYGYTF.

This chain connects TRBV18 to TRBJ1-1, with TRBD1 matching over 7 bases. CDR3 size: 17 residues. Germline CDR1 KGHSH, CDR2 LQKENI. V dropped 6 bases and J dropped 4; count of bases not matched to a gene: 17. CDR3 sequence (DNA): TGTGCCAGCTCTCATCCTACAGGGGTAGGGGTCGGCACTGAAGCTTTCTTT. The encoded protein is CASSHPTGVGVGTEAFF.

The chain is built from TRBV3-1 (or the pseudogene TRBV3-2) and TRBJ2-7; D is unclear. Germline V gene sequence: CDR1 LGHDT, CDR2 YNNKEL (reference sequence). Trimming pared 4 bases from V and 7 bases from J, leaving 23 bases between. The length of the CDR3 is 16 residues. The CDR3 protein is CASSLGSTGPGREQYF. CDR3 sequence (DNA): TGTGCCAGCAGCCTAGGCTCAACCGGCCCGGGTCGAGAGCAGTACTTC.

This rearrangement joins TRBV2 to TRBJ1-5, with D hard to call. Germline loops: CDR1 SNHLY, CDR2 FYNNEI. The CDR3 contains 13 residues. Trimming stripped 1 base from V and 7 bases from J, with 8 bases between. The CDR3 bases are TGTGCCAGCAGTGAAGGTGGGAGGCAGCCCCAGCATTTT. Encoded protein: CASSEGGRQPQHF. The variable domain in full, with the rest retrieved from reference TRBV2 and TRBJ1-5, is EPEVTQTPSHQVTQMGQEVILRCVPISNHLYFYWYRQILGQKVEFLVSFYNNEISEKSEIFDDQFSVERPDGSNFTLKIRSTKLEDSAMYFCASSEGGRQPQHFGDGTRLSIL.

The chain employs TRBV10-2 and TRBJ2-7, with D maybe TRBD2 (6 bases). Trimming pared 2 bases from V and 4 bases from J, leaving 24 bases between. The CDR3 runs to 18 residues. CDR1 is WSHSY and CDR2 is SAAADI in the germline V gene. CDR3 in amino acids: CASSEGGTRPGARYEQYF. CDR3 DNA sequence: TGCGCCAGCAGTGAGGGTGGAACTAGACCGGGAGCGAGATACGAGCAGTACTTC.

The chain is built from TRBV2 and TRBJ1-1, with a tentative D call TRBD1 (5 bases). The CDR3 length is 12 residues. V lost 6 bases to trimming and J lost 5 bases, with 10 bases between them. Per germline, CDR1 SNHLY and CDR2 FYNNEI. The CDR3 DNA reads as TGTGCCAGCAGCCTAACAGGAACTGAAGCTTTCTTT. It specifies CASSLTGTEAFF.

The J gene is TRBJ2-1, the V gene TRBV5-1; 13 bases line up with TRBD2. Germline assignment: CDR1 SGHRS and CDR2 YFSETQ. CDR3 length: 16 residues. V trimming: 3 bases; J trimming: 7 bases; junction bases outside the gene matches: 7. CDR3 bases: TGCGCCAGCAGCTCAGGACTAGCGGGGGCTAGGAATGAGCAGTTCTTC. This sequence encodes CASSSGLAGARNEQFF.

In this sample, this clone turned up a few times. The chain employs TRBV11-2 and TRBJ2-7; 7 bases fit TRBD1. The CDR3 totals 16 residues. V trimming: 6 bases; J trimming: 3 bases; junction bases outside the gene matches: 14. CDR1 is SGHAT, CDR2 FQNNGV, per germline. The DNA for the CDR3 is TGTGCCAGCAGTCAAATTATCCGGGACAGAGACTACGAGCAGTACTTC. It translates to CASSQIIRDRDYEQYF.

The CDR3 region is CASSKACDGYTF. Here the CDR3 DNA reads TGTGCCAGCAGCAAAGCATGCGATGGCTACACCTTC. The genes are TRBV21-1 and TRBJ1-2. TRBV21-1 is given as a pseudogene. The CDR3 is made up of 12 amino acids.

The V gene is TRBV13, the J gene TRBJ1-2; the D gene is possibly TRBD1 (5 bases). Deletions cut 2 bases from V and 4 bases from J, with 11 bases between. CDR3 length equals 14 residues. CDR1 is PRHDT and CDR2 is FYEKMQ in the germline V gene (reference sequence). CDR3 in amino acids: CASSLLRGTYGYTF. The CDR3 nucleotides read TGTGCCAGCAGCTTATTGCGGGGGACCTATGGCTACACCTTC.

This clone was detected once. The chain is built from TRBV20-1 and TRBJ1-2; no firm D call. This CDR3 contains 15 residues. Trimming stripped 3 bases from V and 2 bases from J, with 16 bases between. Germline V gene lookup returns CDR1 DFQATT and CDR2 SNEGSKA (reference sequence). The CDR3: CSASPLGRENYGYTF. The CDR3 DNA sequence: TGCAGTGCTAGTCCCCTTGGTCGGGAGAACTATGGCTACACCTTC.

This chain joins TRBV6-5 and TRBJ1-2; D perhaps matches TRBD1 (5 bases). V shed 7 bases and J shed 6 bases, with 18 bases lying between them. The CDR3 consists of 14 residues. Germline lookup yields CDR1 MNHEY and CDR2 SVGAGI. CDR3 protein: CASKPSGGQNGYTF. The CDR3 nucleotides are TGTGCCAGCAAGCCGTCCGGGGGTCAAAATGGCTACACCTTC.

In DNA form, the CDR3 reads TGTGCCAGCAGCCCGTGGACAGGAAGCAATCAGCCCCAGCATTTT. Protein product: CASSPWTGSNQPQHF. V is TRBV4-2 and J is TRBJ1-5; 7 positions agree with TRBD1. Trimming removed 4 bases from V and 1 base from J; junction bases left unmatched: 4. This CDR3 comprises 15 residues. Germline V CDR1 and CDR2: LGHNA, YNFKEQ.

J is TRBJ1-4 and V is TRBV6-5; TRBD1 agrees at 8 bases. V was clipped by 2 bases and J by 7 bases; unmatched bases: 3. The CDR3 length is 14 residues. CDR1 and CDR2 (germline): MNHEY, SVGAGI. The CDR3 DNA reads as TGTGCCAGCAGTTACGACAGGGGAAGTGAAAAACTGTTTTTT. It translates to CASSYDRGSEKLFF.